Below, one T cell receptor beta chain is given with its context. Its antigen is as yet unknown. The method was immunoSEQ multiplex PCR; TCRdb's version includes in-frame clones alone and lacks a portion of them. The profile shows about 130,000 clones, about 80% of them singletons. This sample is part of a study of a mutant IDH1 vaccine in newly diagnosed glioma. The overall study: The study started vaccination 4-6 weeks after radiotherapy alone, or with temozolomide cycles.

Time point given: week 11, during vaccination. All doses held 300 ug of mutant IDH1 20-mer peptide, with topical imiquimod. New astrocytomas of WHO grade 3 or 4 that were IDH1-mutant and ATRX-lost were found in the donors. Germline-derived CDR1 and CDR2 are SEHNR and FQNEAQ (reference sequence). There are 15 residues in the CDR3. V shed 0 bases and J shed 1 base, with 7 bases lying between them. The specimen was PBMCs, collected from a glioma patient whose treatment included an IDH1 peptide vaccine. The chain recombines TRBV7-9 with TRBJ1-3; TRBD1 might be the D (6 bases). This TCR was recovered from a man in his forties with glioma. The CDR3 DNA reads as TGTGCCAGCAGCTTAGCAACAGGGTCTGGAAACACCATATATTTT. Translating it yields CASSLATGSGNTIYF. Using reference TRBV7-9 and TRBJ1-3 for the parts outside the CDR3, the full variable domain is DTGVSQNPRHKITKRGQNVTFRCDPISEHNRLYWYRQTLGQGPEFLTYFQNEAQLEKSRLLSDRFSAERPKGSFSTLEIQRTEQGDSAMYLCASSLATGSGNTIYFGEGSWLTVV.